This TCR beta chain was captured in a study of T cells in Graves' hyperthyroidism and ophthalmopathy. The overall study: Peripheral blood specimens were obtained at initial diagnosis, prior to any treatment. Findings and caveats of the study: Also found in blood were most expanded thyroid clonotypes above 0.001.

The V gene's germline CDR1 is MDHEN and CDR2 SYDVKM. The CDR3 is 13 amino acids. The V end was cut by 8 bases, the J end by 5 bases, with 16 bases between. Calling Graves' hyperthyroidism stable meant ophthalmopathy did not progress within 18 months. Regarding this clonotype: Antigen: not known.

The source material, RNA transcripts, was used to amplify TCR beta CDR3 regions. Using the HTBI primer set, a first-round RT-PCR was run on the TCR CDR3. Each CDR3 protein is one row after TCRdb ran MiXCR on the multiplex PCR reads. The table shows around 350,000 distinct CDR3 sequences, with approximately 13% occurring only once. This chain links TRBV28 with TRBJ2-7; perhaps TRBD2 as D (5 bases). Material: blood. The receptor was isolated from a woman in her late teens or twenties with Graves' hyperthyroidism. In DNA, the CDR3 is TGTGCCAGCGGGAACGGGATGTCTCACGAGCAGTACTTC. It encodes CASGNGMSHEQYF.